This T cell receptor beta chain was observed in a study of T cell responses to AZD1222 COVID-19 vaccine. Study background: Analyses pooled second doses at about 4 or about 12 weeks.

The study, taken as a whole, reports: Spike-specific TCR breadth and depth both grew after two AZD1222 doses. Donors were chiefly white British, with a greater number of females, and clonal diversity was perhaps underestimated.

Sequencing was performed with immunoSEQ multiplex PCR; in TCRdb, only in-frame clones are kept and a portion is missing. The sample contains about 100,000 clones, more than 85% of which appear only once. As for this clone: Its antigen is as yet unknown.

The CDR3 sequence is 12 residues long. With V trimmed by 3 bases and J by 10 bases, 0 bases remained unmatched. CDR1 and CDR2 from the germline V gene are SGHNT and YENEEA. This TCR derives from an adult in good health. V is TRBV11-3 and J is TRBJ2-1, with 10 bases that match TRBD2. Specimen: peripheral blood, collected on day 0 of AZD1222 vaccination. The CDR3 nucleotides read TGTGCCAGCAGCTTTAGCGGGAGGGAGCAGTTCTTC. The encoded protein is CASSFSGREQFF.